The 17 T cell receptor beta chains given below trace back to one sample, sequenced in a study of blood T cell repertoires in COVID-19. Libraries were prepared by immunoSEQ multiplex PCR; TCRdb keeps only in-frame clonotypes and omits some of them. The profile covers 150,000 to 200,000 clones, with 70% to 80% appearing a single time and 15% to 20% taken by the ten largest. Sequencing was carried out using PBMCs or T cells enriched from blood (not recorded which). All receptors derive from a woman aged 45-65 years who had recovered from COVID-19.

The chain couples TRBV3-1 (or the pseudogene TRBV3-2) to TRBJ1-4, with D unclear. Germline V gene lookup returns CDR1 LGHDT and CDR2 YNNKEL (reference sequence). Deletions cut 0 bases from V and 0 bases from J, with 8 bases between. The CDR3 is 16 residues long. The CDR3 is CASSQDRTATNEKLFF. Written as DNA, the CDR3 is TGTGCCAGCAGCCAAGATAGAACAGCAACTAATGAAAAACTGTTTTTT.

The rearrangement links TRBV2 to TRBJ2-5; unclear D gene. CDR1 is SNHLY and CDR2 is FYNNEI in the germline V gene. This CDR3 spans 12 amino acids. The V and J ends lost 6 bases and 2 bases respectively, with 7 bases between them. In nucleotides, the CDR3 is TGTGCCAGCAGAACAGAACAAGAGACCCAGTACTTC. Its translation: CASRTEQETQYF.

The chain links TRBV11-3 to TRBJ2-3, with D possibly TRBD1 on 5 matching bases. Germline V lookup: CDR1 SGHNT, CDR2 YENEEA. V gave up 5 bases and J gave up 2 bases, with 14 bases separating them. The CDR3 loop spans 15 amino acids. Here the CDR3 reads CASSPGLDITDTQYF. For the CDR3, the DNA is TGTGCCAGCAGCCCAGGGTTGGATATCACAGATACGCAGTATTTT.

The chain recombines TRBV6-5 with TRBJ2-2, with TRBD1 identical over 8 bases. The germline V gene has CDR1 MNHEY and CDR2 SVGAGI. This CDR3 is built from 16 residues. V lost 2 bases, J lost 7 bases, and 9 bases stayed unmatched. The DNA for the CDR3 is TGTGCCAGCAGTTACGAGCCAGGGGGCCGGGGCGGGGAGCTGTTTTTT. Amino acids: CASSYEPGGRGGELFF.

This clone showed up just once. This rearrangement joins TRBV5-1 to TRBJ1-6, with 9 nucleotides matching TRBD1. CDR1 and CDR2 from the germline V gene are SGHRS and YFSETQ. The trim removed 4 bases at V and 9 bases at J, leaving 8 bases unmatched. The CDR3 covers 15 residues. This chain's CDR3 is CASSGGQGLVSPLHF. In DNA, the CDR3 is TGCGCCAGCAGCGGAGGACAGGGGCTGGTTTCACCCCTCCACTTT.

The rearrangement joins TRBV3-1 (or the pseudogene TRBV3-2) to TRBJ1-2; D is perhaps TRBD1 (5 bases). V was trimmed by 0 bases and J by 3 bases, leaving 23 bases between them. Germline CDR1 reads LGHDT; CDR2 reads YNNKEL (reference sequence). CDR3 size: 19 residues. CDR3 sequence reads: CASSQDPGGGTPLYYGYTF. As DNA, the CDR3 is TGTGCCAGCAGCCAAGATCCCGGGGGGGGAACACCTCTCTACTATGGCTACACCTTC.

This clone was counted only a few times. This rearrangement joins TRBV6-6 to TRBJ2-7; the D is unclear. Germline CDR1 and CDR2: MNHNY and SVGAGI (reference sequence). The CDR3 loop spans 14 amino acids. V was clipped by 0 bases and J by 3 bases, with 9 bases between them. For the CDR3, the DNA is TGTGCCAGCAGTTACTCATCCACGCGCTACGAGCAGTACTTC. It specifies CASSYSSTRYEQYF.

V usage is TRBV7-3 and J usage is TRBJ2-7, with D maybe TRBD2 (5 bases). The germline V gene has CDR1 SGHTA and CDR2 FQGTGA. V was pared by 6 bases and J by 2 bases, with 11 bases between. The CDR3 contains 13 residues. The CDR3: CASSPGNAYEQYF. The CDR3 DNA follows: TGTGCCAGCAGTCCCGGGAACGCCTACGAGCAGTACTTC.

The V call is TRBV2, the J call TRBJ2-1; 12 bases are a match to TRBD2. The length of the CDR3 is 17 residues. The V segment lost 6 bases and the J segment 6 bases; nucleotides outside the gene matches: 12. Germline V gives CDR1 SNHLY, CDR2 FYNNEI. The CDR3 DNA sequence: TGTGCCAGCAGGAGCCGACTAGCGGGAGCTGGGGGCAATGAGCAGTTCTTC. Its translation: CASRSRLAGAGGNEQFF.

J is TRBJ1-4 and V is TRBV30; the D gene is possibly TRBD1 (5 bases). CDR1 GTSNPN and CDR2 SVGIG come from the germline V gene (reference sequence). The CDR3 sequence is 14 residues long. V was shortened by 4 bases and J by 4 bases, with 13 bases between the two germline ends. Here the CDR3 DNA reads TGTGCCTGGACCCAGGGAGGGGATAATGAAAAACTGTTTTTT. It translates to CAWTQGGDNEKLFF.

The gene calls are TRBV3-1 (or the pseudogene TRBV3-2) and TRBJ1-2; 11 positions match TRBD1. The germline gives CDR1 LGHDT, CDR2 YNNKEL (reference sequence). The V and J ends lost 3 bases and 4 bases, in that order; junction bases with no gene match: 4. The CDR3 totals 15 residues. CDR3 sequence reads: CASSQGQGGFYGYTF. The CDR3, as DNA: TGTGCCAGCAGCCAGGGACAGGGGGGATTCTATGGCTACACCTTC.

This clone was recorded once. V is TRBV12-3 or TRBV12-4 and J is TRBJ2-1; no clear D gene. The CDR3 totals 13 residues. V dropped 8 bases and J dropped 1 base, with 9 bases sitting between them. The CDR3 region has the DNA TGTGCCAGCCGACTTAGATCCTACAATGAGCAGTTCTTC. As protein: CASRLRSYNEQFF.

The genes are TRBV11-2 and TRBJ2-1, with 8 positions matching TRBD2. The length of the CDR3 is 18 residues. Germline V gene lookup returns CDR1 SGHAT and CDR2 FQNNGV. With V trimmed by 1 base and J by 5 bases, 13 bases remained unmatched. CDR3 nucleotides: TGTGCCAGCAGCTTAGGGGGAGGAAGCGGGAGACTTAACAATGAGCAGTTCTTC. It encodes CASSLGGGSGRLNNEQFF.

This clone was seen only a few times. The chain recombines TRBV4-2 with TRBJ1-6, with 9 bases matching TRBD1. The trim removed 4 bases at V and 10 bases at J, leaving 11 bases unmatched. The germline gives CDR1 LGHNA, CDR2 YNFKEQ. The CDR3 is 16 residues long. The CDR3 sequence: CASSPHRDRVSSPLHF. The CDR3 DNA reads as TGTGCCAGCAGCCCACACCGGGACAGGGTTAGCTCACCCCTCCACTTT.

This clone was seen more than once but under ten times. This chain links TRBV15 with TRBJ2-7; 9 nucleotides align to TRBD2. Germline V gene sequence: CDR1 LNHNV, CDR2 YYDKDF (reference sequence). Losses at the gene ends were 3 bases for V and 0 bases for J; bases not matched to a gene: 0. There are 14 residues in the CDR3. Here the CDR3 reads CATSRTSGSYEQYF. The CDR3 DNA follows: TGTGCCACCAGCAGGACTAGCGGCTCCTACGAGCAGTACTTC. The full variable domain, completed using reference TRBV15 and TRBJ2-7, is DAMVIQNPRYQVTQFGKPVTLSCSQTLNHNVMYWYQQKSSQAPKLLFHYYDKDFNNEADTPDNFQSRRPNTSFCFLDIRSPGLGDTAMYLCATSRTSGSYEQYFGPGTRLTVT.

This chain connects TRBV5-4 to TRBJ2-3; TRBD2 aligns across 10 bases. This CDR3 comprises 19 residues. V was clipped by 0 bases and J by 0 bases; unmatched bases: 10. Germline CDR1 SGHNT, CDR2 YYREEE (reference sequence). The CDR3: CASSLDSLAGDISTDTQYF. CDR3 coding DNA: TGTGCCAGCAGCTTGGATTCGCTAGCGGGAGATATTAGCACAGATACGCAGTATTTT. The full variable domain, in which reference TRBV5-4 and TRBJ2-3 provide the parts outside the CDR3, is ETGVTQSPTHLIKTRGQQVTLRCSSQSGHNTVSWYQQALGQGPQFIFQYYREEENGRGNFPPRFSGLQFPNYSSELNVNALELDDSALYLCASSLDSLAGDISTDTQYFGPGTRLTVL.

This chain links TRBV28 with TRBJ2-6; TRBD1 agrees at 9 bases. The germline V gene has CDR1 MDHEN and CDR2 SYDVKM. The CDR3 has 20 residues. V lost 4 bases to trimming and J lost 3 bases; unmatched junction nucleotides: 16. The CDR3 protein is CASSSPFPGQGAHGANVLTF. Here the CDR3 DNA reads TGTGCCAGCAGTTCACCTTTCCCGGGACAGGGTGCTCATGGGGCCAACGTCCTGACTTTC.